In this sample, the clone carrying this TCR beta chain turned up a few times. Its antigen is still unknown. At sampling all donors were nominally healthy, likely with unrecorded immune exposures. The sample is drawn from a study of cytomegalovirus exposure and HLA in healthy donors. Study overall: The study's early data release held roughly 91 million unique TCRs from HLA-typed donors. Broader study findings: Analysis was carried out at a later point, and it linked a missense DCLRE1C variant to TCR beta V- and J-gene trimming. Later examination showed HLA-associated TCR beta chains had greater clonal expansion than equally common others.

Use of 60 Vbeta and 13 Jbeta primers characterized the PCR. TCRdb's copy holds only in-frame clones and misses some; the assay was immunoSEQ multiplex PCR. This sample carries roughly 150,000 clones, about 81% of them seen once, and the ten largest clones take about 2.1%. V lost 3 bases to trimming and J lost 2 bases; unmatched junction nucleotides: 4. CDR1 and CDR2 (germline): KGHSH, LQKENI. This CDR3 is 15 amino acids long. The sequence came from a woman aged 18 to 35 in good health and CMV-seronegative. The material sequenced was PBMCs. The chain couples TRBV18 to TRBJ1-1; TRBD1 matches 9 bases. CDR3 in amino acids: CASSPVDRGNTEAFF. The CDR3, as DNA: TGTGCCAGCTCACCCGTGGACAGGGGCAACACTGAAGCTTTCTTT. The entire variable domain, with the rest obtained from reference TRBV18 and TRBJ1-1, is as follows: NAGVMQNPRHLVRRRGQEARLRCSPMKGHSHVYWYRQLPEEGLKFMVYLQKENIIDESGMPKERFSAEFPKEGPSILRIQQVVRGDSAAYFCASSPVDRGNTEAFFGQGTRLTVV.